Below are 9 T cell receptor beta chains sequenced from a single sample in a study of T cell responses to AZD1222 COVID-19 vaccine. The method was immunoSEQ multiplex PCR; TCRdb's version includes in-frame clones alone and lacks a portion of them. The sample carries roughly 100,000 clones, roughly 88% recorded once. The source was peripheral blood, collected on day 0 of AZD1222 vaccination. The receptors shown here come from an adult in good health.

CDR3 region: CASSLSSFGAGGDEKLFF. The CDR3 nucleotides are TGTGCCAGCAGTTTATCGAGCTTCGGGGCAGGGGGCGATGAAAAACTGTTTTTT. This chain joins TRBV27 and TRBJ1-4, with 8 positions matching TRBD1. This CDR3 spans 18 amino acids. In germline, CDR1 is MNHEY, CDR2 SMNVEV (reference sequence). The J segment lost 6 bases and the V segment lost 0 bases, leaving 12 bases of the junction unmatched.

V is TRBV28 and J is TRBJ2-7; possibly TRBD1 for D (6 bases). Germline loops: CDR1 MDHEN, CDR2 SYDVKM. V lost 2 bases and J lost 6, with 17 bases in between. The CDR3 has 15 amino acids. The CDR3 DNA reads as TGTGCCAGCAGTTTAGCTCCTGGGTCCAGGGGCGAGCAGTACTTC. Encoded protein: CASSLAPGSRGEQYF.

This clone was counted a few times. The chain links TRBV2 to TRBJ2-1; possibly TRBD2 for D (6 bases). There are 12 residues in the CDR3. The V gene's germline CDR1 is SNHLY and CDR2 FYNNEI. V lost 5 bases to trimming and J lost 6 bases, with 8 bases between them. CDR3: CASSFGGNEQFF. CDR3 nucleotide sequence: TGTGCCAGCAGTTTCGGGGGCAATGAGCAGTTCTTC.

This clone was seen only a few times. The V and J genes are TRBV5-1 and TRBJ2-4, with 11 nucleotides matching TRBD2. V shed 0 bases and J 8 bases; nucleotides not matched to a gene: 13. The CDR3 is 18 residues long. In germline, CDR1 is SGHRS, CDR2 YFSETQ. Here the CDR3 reads CASSLGTGTSGKIDIQYF. The DNA of the CDR3 is TGCGCCAGCAGCTTGGGAACCGGGACTAGCGGAAAAATCGACATTCAGTACTTC. Combining the CDR3 with reference TRBV5-1 and TRBJ2-4 gives the whole variable domain KAGVTQTPRYLIKTRGQQVTLSCSPISGHRSVSWYQQTPGQGLQFLFEYFSETQRNKGNFPGRFSGRQFSNSRSEMNVSTLELGDSALYLCASSLGTGTSGKIDIQYFGAGTRLSVL.

The CDR3 nucleotides read TGTGCCAGCAGTGAAGCTGGGCCCCAGCATTTT. It is translated as CASSEAGPQHF. This sequence joins TRBV6-1 and TRBJ1-5; unclear D gene. The CDR3 spans 11 residues. The germline gives CDR1 MNHNS, CDR2 SASEGT. V was shortened by 0 bases and J by 9 bases, with 3 bases between the two germline ends.

In this sample, this clone turned up a few times. V is TRBV6-2 or TRBV6-3 and J is TRBJ2-7, with TRBD2 matching over 13 bases. The CDR3 covers 16 residues. Germline CDR1 is MNHEY and CDR2 is SVGEGT. The ends lost 6 bases at V and 4 bases at J; junction bases unmatched: 9. The CDR3 nucleotides read TGTGCCAGCAGCCACGGACTAGCGGGAGCCAGTTACGAGCAGTACTTC. Its protein product is CASSHGLAGASYEQYF.

This clone was recorded a few times. The chain uses TRBV9 and TRBJ2-6, with 9 nucleotides matching TRBD2. Germline CDR1 reads SGDLS; CDR2 reads YYNGEE. The CDR3 runs to 20 residues. V lost 0 bases, J lost 3 bases, and 13 bases stayed unmatched. The CDR3, as DNA: TGTGCCAGCAGCGTAGGTTCAGCGGGGGGTGCCCTAGGTGGGGCCAACGTCCTGACTTTC. Protein sequence: CASSVGSAGGALGGANVLTF. Full variable domain (missing parts from reference TRBV9 and TRBJ2-6): DSGVTQTPKHLITATGQRVTLRCSPRSGDLSVYWYQQSLDQGLQFLIQYYNGEERAKGNILERFSAQQFPDLHSELNLSSLELGDSALYFCASSVGSAGGALGGANVLTFGAGSRLTVL.

The chain recombines TRBV5-1 with TRBJ2-2; 9 nucleotides align to TRBD1. V dropped 3 bases and J dropped 3; count of bases not matched to a gene: 3. Looked up from germline, CDR1 is SGHRS and CDR2 is YFSETQ. The CDR3 sequence is 15 residues long. The CDR3, as DNA: TGCGCCAGCAGCTCCGGGACAGGGCACACCGGGGAGCTGTTTTTT. Protein sequence: CASSSGTGHTGELFF.

The rearrangement uses TRBV9 and TRBJ2-5, with a weak D call TRBD1 (5 bases). Germline V lookup: CDR1 SGDLS, CDR2 YYNGEE. The CDR3 is made up of 17 amino acids. V lost 0 bases and J 4 bases, leaving 19 bases between the germline ends. This chain's CDR3 is CASSVAPPARGGETQYF. DNA for the CDR3: TGTGCCAGCAGCGTAGCACCACCTGCTAGGGGCGGAGAGACCCAGTACTTC. The full variable domain, rest sourced from reference TRBV9 and TRBJ2-5, is DSGVTQTPKHLITATGQRVTLRCSPRSGDLSVYWYQQSLDQGLQFLIQYYNGEERAKGNILERFSAQQFPDLHSELNLSSLELGDSALYFCASSVAPPARGGETQYFGPGTRLLVL.